Below, 25 T cell receptor beta chains from the same sample are listed, as sequenced in a study of neurological immune-mediated disorders. TCRdb re-analysed the 5' RACE reads in MiXCR, keeping a single row per CDR3 protein. Here the sample spans about 53,000 distinct CDR3 sequences, 16% being singletons. Input material: PBMCs. Source of these receptors: a man in his sixties in good health.

This clonotype has a count of ten or more. CDR3 sequence reads: CASSPTTSGREEQYF. Here the CDR3 DNA reads TGTGCCAGCAGCCCCACGACCAGCGGGAGAGAGGAGCAGTACTTC. The chain employs TRBV9 and TRBJ2-7, with TRBD2 matching over 8 bases. Germline-derived CDR1 and CDR2 are SGDLS and YYNGEE. This CDR3 has 15 amino acids. V trimming: 4 bases; J trimming: 7 bases; junction bases outside the gene matches: 13.

The chain links TRBV7-2 to TRBJ1-2; D unresolved. Germline V gene lookup returns CDR1 SGHTA and CDR2 FQGNSA. The CDR3 is made up of 13 amino acids. With 5 bases removed from V and 5 bases from J, the gap between germline ends came to 12 bases. In DNA, the CDR3 is TGTGCCAGCAGCCTCATGGATGGGTATGGCTACACCTTC. Protein sequence: CASSLMDGYGYTF.

At least ten counts were recorded for this clonotype. The rearrangement joins TRBV20-1 to TRBJ2-3; possible D gene TRBD2, 5 bases. CDR1 and CDR2 from the germline V gene are DFQATT and SNEGSKA (reference sequence). The CDR3 runs to 13 residues. V gave up 3 bases and J gave up 2 bases, with 9 bases separating them. This CDR3 reads CSASAGITDTQYF. The CDR3 DNA sequence: TGCAGTGCTAGCGCGGGTATCACAGATACGCAGTATTTT.

This clonotype has ten or more counts. This chain connects TRBV3-1 to TRBJ1-2, with D maybe TRBD1 (5 bases). Germline assignment: CDR1 LGHDT and CDR2 YNNKEL (reference sequence). CDR3 length equals 15 residues. V lost 4 bases to trimming and J lost 0 bases, with 12 bases between them. CDR3 protein: CASSPREGPNYGYTF. The DNA for the CDR3 is TGTGCCAGCAGCCCGCGGGAGGGGCCTAACTATGGCTACACCTTC.

This clonotype was found a few times. This sequence joins TRBV20-1 and TRBJ2-3, with 8 bases that match TRBD2. The CDR3 is 13 residues long. V lost 6 bases to trimming and J lost 1 base; unmatched junction nucleotides: 3. Germline V gene data show CDR1 as DFQATT and CDR2 as SNEGSKA (reference sequence). The CDR3 sequence: CSAIAGRTDTQYF. Here the CDR3 DNA reads TGCAGTGCGATAGCGGGACGCACAGATACGCAGTATTTT.

This clonotype was recorded at least ten times. This chain connects TRBV7-2 to TRBJ2-7; 9 bases line up with TRBD2. This CDR3 comprises 15 residues. The germline gives CDR1 SGHTA, CDR2 FQGNSA. With 4 bases clipped from V and 2 bases from J, the junction kept 6 bases outside the gene matches. CDR3 loop: CASSSVAGDPYEQYF. The CDR3 DNA is TGTGCCAGCAGCTCAGTAGCGGGAGACCCCTACGAGCAGTACTTC.

This clonotype was counted at least ten times. The genes are TRBV7-9 and TRBJ1-3; the D gene is possibly TRBD1 (6 bases). Trimming pared 1 base from V and 1 base from J, leaving 8 bases between. Germline values: CDR1 SEHNR, CDR2 FQNEAQ (reference sequence). The CDR3 is 15 amino acids. CDR3 in amino acids: CASSLVTGSGNTIYF. DNA of the CDR3: TGTGCCAGCAGCTTAGTTACAGGGTCTGGAAACACCATATATTTT.

The gene calls are TRBV19 and TRBJ2-3; TRBD2 might be the D (6 bases). CDR1 and CDR2 (germline): LNHDA, SQIVND (reference sequence). V lost 5 bases and J 6 bases, leaving 12 bases between the germline ends. This CDR3 region has 13 residues. CDR3 region: CASSELAGDTQYF. DNA of the CDR3: TGTGCCAGTAGTGAACTAGCAGGGGATACGCAGTATTTT.

This clonotype has a count of ten or more. This chain links TRBV3-1 with TRBJ2-3; D remains unclear. Trimming cost V 0 bases and J 0 bases, with 4 bases left between them. The CDR3 covers 14 residues. Per germline, CDR1 LGHDT and CDR2 YNNKEL (reference sequence). CDR3: CASSQDVSTDTQYF. CDR3 sequence (DNA): TGTGCCAGCAGCCAAGATGTCAGCACAGATACGCAGTATTTT.

J is TRBJ2-1 and V is TRBV5-1; D uncertain. The V and J ends lost 0 bases and 6 bases respectively, with 7 bases between them. The CDR3 is 13 amino acids. CDR1 and CDR2 from the germline V gene are SGHRS and YFSETQ. The CDR3 region is CASSLGAVNEQFF. The CDR3 DNA reads TGCGCCAGCAGCTTGGGGGCAGTCAATGAGCAGTTCTTC.

Many counts were recorded for this clonotype. The chain couples TRBV29-1 to TRBJ2-2; the D gene is possibly TRBD1 (6 bases). Germline CDR1 reads SQVTM; CDR2 reads ANQGSEA. CDR3 length: 16 residues. Between the trimmed V and J ends, which lost 1 base and 6 bases, there was a span of 18 bases. The CDR3 DNA reads TGCAGCGTTGAAGCAGGGGCGCCTCCAAGGGCCGGGGAGCTGTTTTTT. This sequence encodes CSVEAGAPPRAGELFF.

With respect to this clonotype: Compared with germline, one end of the junction differs, possibly owing to a read error. The chain employs TRBV18 and TRBJ2-1; D gene unclear. CDR1 and CDR2 (germline): KGHSH, LQKENI. The CDR3 has 12 residues. The CDR3 sequence: CASSMSSETERF. CDR3 DNA: TGTGCCAGCTCAATGTCCTCGGAAACCGAGCGTTTC.

This clonotype has just a few counts. The rearrangement joins TRBV28 to TRBJ2-1; maybe TRBD2 (5 bases). V was clipped by 6 bases and J by 5 bases, with 14 bases between them. The CDR3 is made up of 14 amino acids. Germline V gene data show CDR1 as MDHEN and CDR2 as SYDVKM. This CDR3 reads CASSASERNNEQFF. The DNA of the CDR3 is TGTGCCAGCAGCGCGTCAGAGCGGAACAATGAGCAGTTCTTC.

The genes are TRBV11-2 and TRBJ1-6; D not certain. This CDR3 contains 14 residues. CDR1 SGHAT and CDR2 FQNNGV come from the germline V gene. V was trimmed by 5 bases and J by 10 bases, leaving 15 bases between them. The CDR3 sequence is CASSPSLGVSPLHF. CDR3 bases: TGTGCCAGCAGCCCCAGTCTGGGTGTCTCACCCCTCCACTTT.

On this clonotype itself: This may arise from a read error, as a much more abundant clone is one base away. This chain connects TRBV18 to TRBJ2-5; no clear D gene. Trimming took 4 bases from V and 5 from J, leaving 8 bases between them. Per the germline V gene, CDR1 is KGHSH and CDR2 is LQKENI. The CDR3 extends over 12 amino acids. The CDR3 region is CASSQPAETQYF. CDR3 nucleotide sequence: TGTGCCAGCTCACAACCGGCGGAGACCCAGTACTTC.

The CDR3 loop is CASSLRDNQPQHF. The CDR3 DNA reads TGTGCCAGCAGCTTGAGGGATAATCAGCCCCAGCATTTT. The chain recombines TRBV7-8 with TRBJ1-5, with D unclear. V lost 3 bases and J lost 4, with 7 bases in between. Germline CDR1 and CDR2: SGHVS and FQNEAQ. The CDR3 has 13 amino acids.

This clonotype has only a few counts. V usage is TRBV29-1 and J usage is TRBJ1-1; 9 bases map to TRBD1. Germline V gene lookup returns CDR1 SQVTM and CDR2 ANQGSEA. This CDR3 region has 15 residues. The trim removed 4 bases at V and 0 bases at J, leaving 6 bases unmatched. Here the CDR3 reads CSVAGQGGMNTEAFF. Written as DNA, the CDR3 is TGCAGCGTTGCGGGACAGGGTGGGATGAACACTGAAGCTTTCTTT.

This clonotype was found many times. The chain links TRBV18 to TRBJ2-3, with D possibly TRBD1 on 6 matching bases. The CDR3 totals 13 residues. V lost 3 bases, J lost 4 bases, and 8 bases lay in between. The germline V gene has CDR1 KGHSH and CDR2 LQKENI. The CDR3 loop is CASSPGQPDTQYF. The CDR3 DNA is TGTGCCAGCTCACCGGGACAACCAGATACGCAGTATTTT.

At least ten counts were recorded for this clonotype. The J gene is TRBJ1-3, the V gene TRBV10-3; tentative D call: TRBD1 (6 bases). The CDR3 is made up of 13 amino acids. With 8 bases removed from V and 1 base from J, the gap between germline ends came to 9 bases. Germline CDR1 is ENHRY and CDR2 is SYGVKD. The CDR3 loop reads CAIQGNSGNTIYF. CDR3 nucleotide sequence: TGTGCCATCCAGGGGAATTCTGGAAACACCATATATTTT.

V usage is TRBV4-1 and J usage is TRBJ2-7, with D unclear. The CDR3 covers 13 residues. Germline V gene data show CDR1 as MGHRA and CDR2 as YSYEKL. V dropped 0 bases and J dropped 4 bases, with 7 bases sitting between them. The CDR3 sequence is CASSQDRMYEQYF. Written as DNA, the CDR3 is TGCGCCAGCAGCCAAGATCGTATGTACGAGCAGTACTTC.

This clonotype came up many times. The V and J genes are TRBV12-3 or TRBV12-4 and TRBJ2-5, with a possible D match to TRBD2 (6 bases). The CDR3 is made up of 15 amino acids. Trimming took off 6 bases at V and 5 bases at J, with 19 bases between the two ends. The CDR3, as DNA: TGTGCCAGCAGCCCCCTTGGGGCAGGGAGGGAGACCCAGTACTTC. As protein: CASSPLGAGRETQYF.

This clonotype was seen many times. V usage is TRBV27 and J usage is TRBJ2-1, with a possible D match to TRBD2 (6 bases). This CDR3 spans 16 amino acids. Trimming removed 2 bases at V and 7 bases at J, with 18 bases between. Germline values: CDR1 MNHEY, CDR2 SMNVEV (reference sequence). CDR3 amino acids: CASSLRKGLAGNEQFF. In DNA form, the CDR3 reads TGTGCCAGCAGTTTAAGGAAGGGACTTGCCGGGAATGAGCAGTTCTTC.

This clonotype was picked up many times. The V and J genes are TRBV5-5 and TRBJ2-1, with D perhaps TRBD2 (6 bases). Germline assignment: CDR1 SGHKS and CDR2 YYEKEE (reference sequence). V gave up 0 bases and J gave up 0 bases, with 10 bases separating them. The length of the CDR3 is 16 residues. In nucleotides, the CDR3 is TGTGCCAGCAGCTTGGCGGCGGGGAGCTCCTACAATGAGCAGTTCTTC. Translating gives CASSLAAGSSYNEQFF.

This clonotype was seen ten or more times. This chain links TRBV4-2 with TRBJ2-2, with 11 bases lining up with TRBD1. Germline V gene sequence: CDR1 LGHNA, CDR2 YNFKEQ. J lost 11 bases, V lost 1 base, and 12 bases had no gene match. The CDR3 contains 17 residues. In nucleotides, the CDR3 is TGTGCCAGCAGCCAAGGGGGTCCGGGACAGGGGGTGCTCGAGCTGTTTTTT. This encodes CASSQGGPGQGVLELFF.

Ten or more counts support this clonotype. The junction and the germline gene differ at one end; a read error may be behind it. The gene calls are TRBV7-2 and TRBJ1-2; 7 bases line up with TRBD1. Germline lookup yields CDR1 SGHTA and CDR2 FQGNSA. The CDR3 loop spans 16 amino acids. For the CDR3, the DNA is TGTGCGAGCAGGGGGGGGGGGACTAATTCTAACTATGGCTACACCTTC. Residues: CASRGGGTNSNYGYTF.